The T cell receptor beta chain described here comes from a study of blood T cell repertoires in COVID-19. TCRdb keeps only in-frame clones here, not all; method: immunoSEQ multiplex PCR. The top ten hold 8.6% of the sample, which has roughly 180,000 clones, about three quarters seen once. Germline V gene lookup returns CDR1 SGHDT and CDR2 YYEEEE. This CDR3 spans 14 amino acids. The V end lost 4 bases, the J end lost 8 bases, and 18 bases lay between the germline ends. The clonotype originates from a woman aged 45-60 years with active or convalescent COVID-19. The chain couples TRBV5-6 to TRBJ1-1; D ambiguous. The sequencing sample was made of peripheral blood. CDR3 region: CASSRRLLDSEAFF. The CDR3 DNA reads TGTGCCAGCAGCCGTCGACTGTTGGATTCCGAAGCTTTCTTT.